Sequencing of this T cell receptor (beta chain) was carried out in a study of blood T cell repertoires in COVID-19. Study summary: Spain, Italy and the United States supplied samples that represented acute and convalescent COVID-19. T cells, B-cell-depleted T cells, or PBMCs provided the cDNA or gDNA that served as material.

Here immunoSEQ multiplex PCR was the method, and the copy in TCRdb shows in-frame clones only, minus some. This table holds about 290,000 clones, roughly 89% found once. The length of the CDR3 is 15 residues. Germline-derived CDR1 and CDR2 are WSHSY and SAAADI. The V gene lost 0 bases and the J gene lost 4 bases, with 12 bases spanning the gap. This chain joins TRBV10-2 and TRBJ1-1, with D perhaps TRBD1 (5 bases). Material: peripheral blood. This receptor was identified in a man aged 35 to 55 with acute or convalescent COVID-19. CDR3 sequence reads: CASSESGGAGTEAFF. As DNA, the CDR3 is TGCGCCAGCAGTGAGTCGGGCGGGGCAGGCACTGAAGCTTTCTTT.